This T cell receptor beta chain was found in a study of graft-versus-host responses after intestinal transplantation. Plates contained about 200,000 CFSE-labeled responder cells and about 200,000 irradiated, violet-dye-labeled stimulator cells. CD4 and CD8 responders that proliferated in the reaction were FACS-sorted. Produced via immunoSEQ multiplex PCR; TCRdb's table is partial and in-frame only. The repertoire includes 13,000 to 15,000 clones, around 33% of them detected once, and approximately 1.8% sits in the top ten. Specimen: alloreactive CD8+ T cells from a mixed lymphocyte reaction culture, collected before intestinal transplant. Stated subset: CFSE-low proliferating T cells sorted from approximately 6-day pre-transplant mixed lymphocyte reaction (GvH or HvG direction). The clonotype originates from a human patient who received an intestinal transplant.

CDR3 region: CASSLSATGGAFGYGYTF. The CDR3 DNA reads as TGTGCCAGCAGTTTATCTGCGACAGGGGGCGCCTTTGGCTATGGCTACACCTTC. This chain uses TRBV27 with TRBJ1-2; 10 nucleotides match TRBD1. V lost 0 bases, J lost 4 bases, and 11 bases stayed unmatched. Looked up from germline, CDR1 is MNHEY and CDR2 is SMNVEV (reference sequence). CDR3 size: 18 residues.